This T cell receptor beta chain emerged from a study of molecular identifiers for immune sequencing clone quantification. The germline gives CDR1 SGHNT, CDR2 YYREEE (reference sequence). The CDR3 spans 12 residues. V lost 5 bases to trimming and J lost 8 bases, with 13 bases between them. Notes on this clonotype: The antigen is undetermined.

From 20,000 to 1,000,000 sorted cells, naive CD8 libraries were generated with 10%, 30% or 50% RNA. Sorting selected naive CD8 T cells with a CD8+CD4-CCR7+CD45RA+ phenotype. Generation of bulk TCR libraries relied on previously described methods and listed TCR primers. MiXCR, applied by TCRdb to the PCR reads, yields one record per CDR3 protein. The repertoire holds 85,000 to 100,000 distinct CDR3 sequences, with about 24% as singletons. Regarding the study as a whole: Clones of above 20 RNA copies carried over 99% of effector molecules; in naive cells they carried under 1%.

V gene TRBV5-4 combines with J gene TRBJ1-2, with D perhaps matching TRBD1 (5 bases). This clonotype was sampled from a human donor in good health. Some libraries in this study had Jurkat cell RNA spiked in. Sequenced sample: naive CD8+ T cells from blood, with Jurkat cell RNA spiked in. Regarding subset: FACS-sorted CD8+CD4-CCR7+CD45RA+ naive T cells. CDR3 DNA sequence: TGTGCCAGCAGTCTGGGGCTTAACGGCTACACCTTC. This codes for CASSLGLNGYTF.